One sample yielded the 17 T cell receptor beta chains listed below, sequenced in a study of patients and donors after allogeneic stem cell transplantation. Each CDR3 protein gets one entry after TCRdb re-called the RT-PCR reads with MiXCR. The table records 150,000 or so distinct CDR3 sequences, 20% to 25% of them present only once. The material sequenced was blood, either unsorted or a sorted T cell fraction (not recorded which). The receptors here all came from a human donor who was either an allogeneic HSCT recipient or a stem cell or donor lymphocyte infusion donor (not recorded which). It is not recorded whose cells these are; they may come from a transplant donor.

A few counts support this clonotype. CDR3 protein: CSARRQGSETQYF. The CDR3 DNA is TGCAGTGCTAGAAGACAGGGGTCGGAGACCCAGTACTTC. The V call is TRBV20-1, the J call TRBJ2-5, with TRBD1 matching over 8 bases. Per the germline V gene, CDR1 is DFQATT and CDR2 is SNEGSKA (reference sequence). CDR3 length: 13 amino acids. Losses at the gene ends were 2 bases for V and 5 bases for J; bases not matched to a gene: 4.

V usage is TRBV5-1 and J usage is TRBJ2-7, with D possibly matching TRBD1 (5 bases). The V gene's germline CDR1 is SGHRS and CDR2 YFSETQ. This CDR3 contains 14 residues. The V and J ends lost 1 base and 0 bases respectively, with 8 bases between them. As DNA, the CDR3 is TGCGCCAGCAGCTTGTCCCAGGGCTCCTACGAGCAGTACTTC. Amino acids: CASSLSQGSYEQYF.

This clonotype has a handful of counts. V is TRBV29-1 and J is TRBJ1-1; D not certain. The CDR3 is 12 amino acids. The V gene's germline CDR1 is SQVTM and CDR2 ANQGSEA. V was cut by 7 bases and J by 0 bases, with 9 bases left in between. The CDR3: CSASQVNTEAFF. DNA for the CDR3: TGCAGCGCCTCTCAGGTGAACACTGAAGCTTTCTTT.

V usage is TRBV5-1 and J usage is TRBJ2-1; the D gene is possibly TRBD2 (5 bases). This CDR3 is built from 13 residues. V lost 5 bases to trimming and J lost 2 bases, with 8 bases between them. Germline V CDR1 and CDR2: SGHRS, YFSETQ. The CDR3 protein is CASRGRPYNEQFF. The CDR3 nucleotides read TGCGCCAGCAGGGGGAGACCCTACAATGAGCAGTTCTTC.

With respect to this clonotype: At one of its ends the junction is not consistent with the germline gene, which may arise from a read error. The chain joins TRBV6-2 or TRBV6-3 to TRBJ2-7; D is undetermined. The CDR3 has 15 residues. In germline, CDR1 is MNHEY, CDR2 SVGEGT. As DNA, the CDR3 is TGTGCCATCAGTTACCGGTTTTTACCCGACTACGAGCAGTACTTC. Translated, it gives CAISYRFLPDYEQYF.

The table lists this clonotype with a few counts. The CDR3 here is CASSEIRDPWDNSPLHF. The DNA of the CDR3 is TGTGCCAGCAGTGAAATTAGGGACCCATGGGATAATTCACCCCTCCACTTT. The chain couples TRBV25-1 to TRBJ1-6; possibly TRBD1 for D (5 bases). V shed 2 bases and J shed 5 bases, with 16 bases lying between them. This CDR3 has 17 amino acids. Germline V gene sequence: CDR1 MGHDK, CDR2 SYGVNS.

As concerns this clonotype: One junction end disagrees with the germline gene, perhaps due to a read error. V and J are TRBV7-8 and TRBJ1-2, with D perhaps matching TRBD1 (6 bases). The CDR3 covers 14 residues. CDR1 is SGHVS, CDR2 FQNEAQ, per germline. The CDR3 spells CASSLDRVVYAYTF. In nucleotides, the CDR3 is TGTGCCAGCAGCTTAGACAGGGTGGTCTATGCCTACACCTTC. Full variable domain (remainder filled in from reference TRBV7-8 and TRBJ1-2): GAGVSQSPRYKVAKRGQDVALRCDPISGHVSLFWYQQALGQGPEFLTYFQNEAQLDKSGLPSDRFFAERPEGSVSTLKIQRTQQEDSAVYLCASSLDRVVYAYTFGSGTRLTVV.

The table lists this clonotype with a few counts. The rearrangement uses TRBV7-9 and TRBJ1-2; no clear D. This CDR3 contains 13 residues. Germline CDR1 and CDR2: SEHNR and FQNEAQ (reference sequence). Trimming took off 4 bases at V and 3 bases at J, with 9 bases between the two ends. Here the CDR3 reads CASSSDGDYGYTF. CDR3 coding DNA: TGTGCCAGCAGCTCCGACGGAGACTATGGCTACACCTTC.

The chain has TRBV27 and TRBJ1-1; D might be TRBD1 (6 bases). The V end was cut by 5 bases, the J end by 1 base, with 11 bases between. The CDR3 loop spans 14 amino acids. Looked up from germline, CDR1 is MNHEY and CDR2 is SMNVEV (reference sequence). CDR3 residues: CASSVTGKNTEAFF. CDR3 bases: TGTGCCAGCAGTGTAACAGGGAAGAACACTGAAGCTTTCTTT.

This clonotype appeared many times. V usage is TRBV5-1 and J usage is TRBJ1-3; D uncertain. V was pared by 6 bases and J by 0 bases, with 7 bases between. The CDR3 covers 13 residues. Germline V lookup: CDR1 SGHRS, CDR2 YFSETQ. The chain's CDR3 is CASTGTSGNTIYF. For the CDR3, the DNA is TGCGCCAGCACTGGCACCTCTGGAAACACCATATATTTT.

CDR3 coding DNA: TGTGCCAGTAGTACCAGCTCGACTAGCACGAAGACCCAGTACTTC. Encoded protein: CASSTSSTSTKTQYF. This sequence joins TRBV19 and TRBJ2-5, with 7 bases identical to TRBD2. With 4 bases clipped from V and 6 bases from J, the junction kept 11 bases outside the gene matches. Germline loops: CDR1 LNHDA, CDR2 SQIVND (reference sequence). The CDR3 spans 15 residues.

This clonotype came up a few times. The CDR3 here is CASSLESGPAFF. The CDR3 DNA sequence: TGCGCCAGCAGCTTGGAGTCAGGGCCAGCTTTCTTT. The V gene is TRBV5-1, the J gene TRBJ1-1, with a possible D match to TRBD1 (5 bases). This CDR3 region has 12 residues. Germline CDR1 is SGHRS and CDR2 is YFSETQ. V was trimmed by 0 bases and J by 10 bases, leaving 10 bases between them.

The chain employs TRBV20-1 and TRBJ2-1; D is possibly TRBD2 (5 bases). The CDR3 has 14 amino acids. The germline V gene has CDR1 DFQATT and CDR2 SNEGSKA (reference sequence). The V end was cut by 5 bases, the J end by 8 bases, with 19 bases between. The CDR3 DNA follows: TGCAGTGCTCCCCCGGGATCTACTTACGATGAGCAGTTCTTC. As protein: CSAPPGSTYDEQFF.

The CDR3 loop is CSARVPGGRASTDTQYF. The CDR3 coding sequence is TGCAGTGCTAGGGTTCCGGGCGGCCGTGCTAGCACAGATACGCAGTATTTT. The rearrangement uses TRBV20-1 and TRBJ2-3; D unresolved. CDR1 is DFQATT, CDR2 SNEGSKA, per germline (reference sequence). The CDR3 spans 17 residues. The V end was cut by 3 bases, the J end by 0 bases, with 19 bases between.

This clonotype was found a few times. The gene calls are TRBV6-2 or TRBV6-3 and TRBJ2-1; 7 positions agree with TRBD1. The junction had 9 bases not matched to a gene; V was cut back by 6 bases and J by 7 bases. The CDR3 extends over 14 amino acids. CDR1 and CDR2 from the germline V gene are MNHEY and SVGEGT. The CDR3 protein is CASRGTENVNEQFF. Here the CDR3 DNA reads TGTGCCAGCAGGGGGACAGAGAATGTAAATGAGCAGTTCTTC.

V usage is TRBV28 and J usage is TRBJ2-5; 7 bases are a match to TRBD1. J gave up 2 bases and V 3 bases, and 3 bases lay outside the gene matches. The CDR3 is made up of 14 amino acids. From germline, CDR1 is MDHEN and CDR2 SYDVKM. The DNA of the CDR3 is TGTGCCAGCAGTTTGTCGGGACAGCAAGAGACCCAGTACTTC. This codes for CASSLSGQQETQYF. Based on the CDR3 plus reference TRBV28 and TRBJ2-5, the full variable domain is DVKVTQSSRYLVKRTGEKVFLECVQDMDHENMFWYRQDPGLGLRLIYFSYDVKMKEKGDIPEGYSVSREKKERFSLILESASTNQTSMYLCASSLSGQQETQYFGPGTRLLVL.

This clonotype was recorded at least ten times. The rearrangement uses TRBV7-8 and TRBJ1-6; tentatively, D is TRBD1 (6 bases). The CDR3 contains 17 residues. Trimming cost V 7 bases and J 5 bases, with 21 bases left between them. Germline loops: CDR1 SGHVS, CDR2 FQNEAQ. The CDR3 spells CASNGSPGGQHNSPLHF. The CDR3, as DNA: TGTGCCAGCAACGGCTCGCCGGGGGGGCAGCATAATTCACCCCTCCACTTT.